Each of the 4 T cell receptor beta chains below was sequenced from the same sample in a study of blood T cell repertoires in COVID-19 (TCRdb year 2020). Library prep was done by the immunoSEQ multiplex PCR assay. The immuneACCESS repertoire file appears here via TCRdb, limited to in-frame rearrangements. These files lack a portion of the clones; in checked studies, under half of the deficit traces to unresolved V genes, and the cause of the others is not known. The sample table holds around 130,000 clones, of which about 88% were seen once. Jointly, the top ten make up approximately 2.2% of the sample. The sample consisted of PBMCs or T cells enriched from blood (not recorded which). The receptors here all came from a woman aged 45 to 65 who had recovered from COVID-19.

This clone came up once. This chain joins TRBV7-9 and TRBJ1-2, with TRBD1 identical over 9 bases. Germline values: CDR1 SEHNR, CDR2 FQNEAQ (reference sequence). CDR3 length: 17 amino acids. J lost 4 bases, V lost 8 bases, and 17 bases had no gene match. The CDR3 DNA reads TGTGCCAGCTGGGGTTTGACCCCGGGACAGGGCCTCTATGGCTACACCTTC. This translates into CASWGLTPGQGLYGYTF.

V is TRBV13 and J is TRBJ2-7; a possible D gene is TRBD2 (6 bases). The V end lost 4 bases, the J end lost 6 bases, and 19 bases lay between the germline ends. The CDR3 spans 15 residues. Per germline, CDR1 PRHDT and CDR2 FYEKMQ (reference sequence). The CDR3 nucleotides read TGTGCCAGCAGCTACCCGGGACCGGGGGTAGGCGAGCAGTACTTC. This gives the protein CASSYPGPGVGEQYF.

The gene calls are TRBV15 and TRBJ2-1; TRBD2 agrees at 8 bases. This CDR3 is 17 amino acids long. The V and J ends lost 1 base and 2 bases, in that order; junction bases with no gene match: 7. The V gene's germline CDR1 is LNHNV and CDR2 YYDKDF (reference sequence). The CDR3 nucleotides are TGTGCCACCAGCAGAGGCATACTAGCGGACACCTACAATGAGCAGTTCTTC. Translated, it gives CATSRGILADTYNEQFF.

This clone occurred a few times. The chain links TRBV3-1 (or the pseudogene TRBV3-2) to TRBJ1-2; D is uncertain. CDR1 is LGHDT, CDR2 YNNKEL, per germline (reference sequence). This CDR3 has 11 residues. The V and J ends lost 4 bases and 4 bases respectively, with 4 bases between them. The CDR3 loop reads CASSPGYGYTF. Written as DNA, the CDR3 is TGTGCCAGCAGCCCGGGCTATGGCTACACCTTC.